The clone carrying this TCR delta chain was found many times. A far larger clone is off by one base, so a read error is likely. Other DNA sequences in the sample encode the same CDR3. Both TRG and TRD chains were sequenced from each sorted sample. TCRdb re-called clones from the multiplex PCR reads via CATT. The table shows approximately 90,000 delta-chain clones, with 0.98% occurring only once. The data were obtained in a study of γδ T cells in repeated Plasmodium falciparum infection. The overall study: Four controlled malaria infections with P. falciparum NF54 spanned roughly 640 days.

Bulk repertoires came from Vgamma9/Vdelta2+ or Vdelta2-negative gammadelta T cells flow-sorted from PBMC. Trimming removed 4 bases from V and 0 bases from J; junction bases left unmatched: 5. There are 15 residues in the CDR3. CDR1 is GEAIGNYY and CDR2 is EKD in the germline V gene. The sequence was obtained from a pool of human donors (malaria-infected and uninfected, not separated). The sample taken for sequencing was gamma-delta T cells from blood. The V gene is TRDV2, the J gene TRDJ1; 9 bases line up with TRDD3. The CDR3 region has the DNA TGTGCCTGTGAGCCCCTGGGGGATTACACCGATAAACTCATCTTT. Translated: CACEPLGDYTDKLIF.